This T cell receptor beta chain comes out of a study of graft-versus-host responses after intestinal transplantation. The overall study: Transplant recipients had multivisceral, liver-intestinal, or isolated intestinal grafts. Every recipient had anti-thymocyte globulin induction and around 3 years of tacrolimus plus steroids.

Here immunoSEQ multiplex PCR was the method, and the copy in TCRdb shows in-frame clones only, minus some. The profile covers around 100,000 clones, with about 92% appearing a single time and 1.2% taken by the ten largest. V was pared by 4 bases and J by 4 bases, with 7 bases of the junction left unmatched. CDR1 MDHEN and CDR2 SYDVKM come from the germline V gene. The CDR3 covers 15 residues. Note on this clone: Its antigen remains unknown.

J is TRBJ1-2 and V is TRBV28; 9 positions match TRBD1. The receptor was derived from a human donor who was the organ donor for an intestinal transplant. The sample in question was unstimulated CD8+ T cells sorted from spleen or lymph node cells, obtained before transplant. CDR3 sequence reads: CASSWTGEGAYGYTF. For the CDR3, the DNA is TGTGCCAGCAGTTGGACAGGGGAGGGGGCCTATGGCTACACCTTC.